This T cell receptor beta chain was recorded in a study of T cell changes during pregnancy in multiple sclerosis. This CDR3 is built from 14 residues. Trimming removed 6 bases at V and 0 bases at J, with 11 bases between. Germline CDR1 reads LNHDA; CDR2 reads SQIVND (reference sequence). This clone was found once. Clones were read by immunoSEQ multiplex PCR, and TCRdb kept only the in-frame ones, dropping some. This table holds roughly 30,000 clones, around nine tenths found once. The sequence derives from a female donor in good health, enrolled as a control in a pregnancy study. Sequencing used CD4+ T cells from peripheral blood mononuclear cells, obtained in the first trimester of pregnancy. The genes are TRBV19 and TRBJ2-5, with a weak D call TRBD2 (5 bases). CDR3 loop: CASSGLGNQETQYF. CDR3 coding DNA: TGTGCCAGTAGCGGACTCGGGAACCAAGAGACCCAGTACTTC. Full variable domain (rest looked up from reference TRBV19 and TRBJ2-5): DGGITQSPKYLFRKEGQNVTLSCEQNLNHDAMYWYRQDPGQGLRLIYYSQIVNDFQKGDIAEGYSVSREKKESFPLTVTSAQKNPTAFYLCASSGLGNQETQYFGPGTRLLVL.